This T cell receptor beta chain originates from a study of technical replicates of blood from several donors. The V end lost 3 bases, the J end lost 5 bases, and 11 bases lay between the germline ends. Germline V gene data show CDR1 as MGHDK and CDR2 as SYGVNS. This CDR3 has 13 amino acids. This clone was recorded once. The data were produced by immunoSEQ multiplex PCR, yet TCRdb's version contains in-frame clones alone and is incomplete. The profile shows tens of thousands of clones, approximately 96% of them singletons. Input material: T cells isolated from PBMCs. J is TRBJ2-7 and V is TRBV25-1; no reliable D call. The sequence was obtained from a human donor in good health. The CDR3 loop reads CASSDTLSHEQYF. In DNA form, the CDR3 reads TGTGCCAGCAGTGACACCTTAAGCCACGAGCAGTACTTC.